The rows below give T cell receptor beta chains drawn from one sample of a study of chemoradiotherapy in HPV16-positive cancers. Sequencing was performed with immunoSEQ multiplex PCR; in TCRdb, only in-frame clones are kept and a portion is missing. There are about 12,000 clones in the sample; 85% to 90% occur only once, and approximately 23% lies in the top ten. The sample consisted of blood, taken from a patient who underwent chemoradiotherapy. These receptors all come from a human donor with HPV-associated anogenital cancer. Each CDR3 is given with its conserved first and last residue. The D gene is left open where the match is weak. Size tells how often a clone was seen (once, few, many) or the class of an expanded clone, and some rows leave it out.

J gene: TRBJ1-1
V gene: TRBV5-4
D gene: TRBD1
clone size: .
CDR3 protein: CASRAAGTGFLDTEAFF
CDR3 DNA: TGTGCCAGCAGGGCGGCAGGGACAGGGTTTTTGGACACTGAAGCTTTCTTT

J gene: TRBJ2-3
V gene: TRBV9
D gene: TRBD2
clone size: .
CDR3 protein: CASSVGVAGDTDTQYF
CDR3 DNA: TGTGCCAGCAGCGTAGGGGTAGCGGGAGACACAGATACGCAGTATTTT

J gene: TRBJ2-1
V gene: TRBV7-2
D gene: .
clone size: once
CDR3 protein: CASSFGAARWLANEQFF
CDR3 DNA: TGTGCCAGCAGCTTTGGGGCAGCCCGTTGGTTAGCGAATGAGCAGTTCTTC

J gene: TRBJ2-7
V gene: TRBV15
D gene: TRBD2
clone size: .
CDR3 protein: CATSRALGIVASGTSSYEQYF
CDR3 DNA: TGTGCCACCAGCAGAGCTCTTGGGATCGTGGCTAGCGGGACGAGCTCCTACGAGCAGTACTTC

J gene: TRBJ2-3
V gene: TRBV5-1
D gene: .
clone size: .
CDR3 protein: CARPPPLYTGTDTQYF
CDR3 DNA: TGCGCCAGACCCCCACCCCTTTACACAGGGACAGATACGCAGTATTTT

J gene: TRBJ2-1
V gene: TRBV7-3
D gene: .
clone size: .
CDR3 protein: CASSRVAVSSYNEQFF
CDR3 DNA: TGTGCCAGCTCTCGGGTAGCGGTTTCTTCCTACAATGAGCAGTTCTTC

J gene: TRBJ1-2
V gene: TRBV11-3
D gene: .
clone size: .
CDR3 protein: CASSLDGGDPVKEGGYTF
CDR3 DNA: TGTGCCAGCAGCTTAGACGGCGGGGACCCCGTGAAGGAGGGGGGCTACACCTTC

J gene: TRBJ1-2
V gene: TRBV29-1
D gene: .
clone size: .
CDR3 protein: CSGSTGIYGYTF
CDR3 DNA: TGCAGCGGGAGTACAGGGATCTATGGCTACACCTTC

J gene: TRBJ1-1
V gene: TRBV19
D gene: .
clone size: .
CDR3 protein: CASSTVQGNTEAFF
CDR3 DNA: TGTGCCAGTAGTACCGTTCAGGGGAACACTGAAGCTTTCTTT

J gene: TRBJ2-7
V gene: TRBV7-8
D gene: TRBD1
clone size: .
CDR3 protein: CASSQRDRRRLEQYF
CDR3 DNA: TGTGCCAGCAGCCAACGGGACAGGAGAAGATTGGAGCAGTACTTC

J gene: TRBJ1-2
V gene: TRBV7-2
D gene: .
clone size: .
CDR3 protein: CASSLAGPIVGYTF
CDR3 DNA: TGTGCCAGCAGCTTAGCGGGACCGATCGTTGGCTACACCTTC

J gene: TRBJ2-2
V gene: TRBV9
D gene: .
clone size: .
CDR3 protein: CASSVQWNTGELFF
CDR3 DNA: TGTGCCAGCAGCGTTCAGTGGAACACCGGGGAGCTGTTTTTT

J gene: TRBJ1-2
V gene: TRBV5-6
D gene: .
clone size: .
CDR3 protein: CASSQGYGYTF
CDR3 DNA: TGTGCCAGCAGCCAGGGGTACGGCTACACCTTC

J gene: TRBJ2-7
V gene: TRBV12-5
D gene: .
clone size: few
CDR3 protein: CASALLLYEQYF
CDR3 DNA: TGTGCTAGTGCCCTGCTCCTTTACGAGCAGTACTTC

J gene: TRBJ1-5
V gene: TRBV19
D gene: TRBD1
clone size: .
CDR3 protein: CASNDRDSGLQSNQPQHF
CDR3 DNA: TGTGCCAGTAACGATAGGGACAGCGGCCTTCAAAGCAATCAGCCCCAGCATTTT